The rows below give T cell receptor beta chains drawn from one sample of a study of cytomegalovirus exposure and HLA in healthy donors. Generated by immunoSEQ multiplex PCR, the TCRdb table keeps only in-frame clones and is missing some. This sample yields 200,000 to 250,000 clones, of which over 80% are seen a single time; 0.71% belongs to the top ten. What was sequenced was PBMCs. The receptor source for this set is a boy between 2 and 10 years old in good health and CMV-seronegative. The CDR3 runs from the conserved cysteine through the conserved F or W. Fields, in order: D gene, clone size, J gene, V gene, CDR3 protein, CDR3 DNA. The D gene is left open where the match is weak. Expanded clones are given a class, and other clones once, few, many or no size at all.

d_call: NA; clone_size: few; j_call: TRBJ1-1; v_call: TRBV6-5; cdr3_aa: CASSYVQGGEAFF; cdr3_nt: TGTGCCAGCAGTTACGTCCAGGGAGGTGAAGCTTTCTTT
d_call: NA; clone_size: NA; j_call: TRBJ1-2; v_call: TRBV4-1; cdr3_aa: CASSQDGLINYGYTF; cdr3_nt: TGCGCCAGCAGCCAAGATGGGCTGATTAACTATGGCTACACCTTC
d_call: NA; clone_size: few; j_call: TRBJ2-7; v_call: TRBV6-5; cdr3_aa: CASNHGYEQYF; cdr3_nt: TGTGCCAGCAATCACGGCTACGAGCAGTACTTC
d_call: NA; clone_size: NA; j_call: TRBJ2-1; v_call: TRBV6-1; cdr3_aa: CASSEGQQGGPYNEQFF; cdr3_nt: TGTGCCAGCAGTGAAGGCCAACAGGGGGGGCCCTACAATGAGCAGTTCTTC
d_call: NA; clone_size: NA; j_call: TRBJ2-3; v_call: TRBV11-3; cdr3_aa: CASSLAGETQYF; cdr3_nt: TGTGCCAGCAGCTTAGCCGGGGAGACGCAGTATTTT
d_call: TRBD1; clone_size: NA; j_call: TRBJ1-2; v_call: TRBV10-2; cdr3_aa: CASSTGGDYGYTF; cdr3_nt: TGCGCCAGCAGTACAGGGGGGGACTATGGCTACACCTTC
d_call: TRBD1; clone_size: NA; j_call: TRBJ2-5; v_call: TRBV4-2; cdr3_aa: CASSQVAGGEETQYF; cdr3_nt: TGTGCCAGCAGCCAAGTCGCAGGGGGCGAAGAGACCCAGTACTTC
d_call: NA; clone_size: once; j_call: TRBJ1-6; v_call: TRBV4-1; cdr3_aa: CASSYSNSPLHF; cdr3_nt: TGCGCCAGCAGCTACAGTAATTCACCCCTCCACTTT
d_call: NA; clone_size: NA; j_call: TRBJ1-1; v_call: TRBV5-6; cdr3_aa: CASSLGRGDTEAFF; cdr3_nt: TGTGCCAGCAGCTTGGGAAGGGGTGACACTGAAGCTTTCTTT
d_call: TRBD1; clone_size: few; j_call: TRBJ1-2; v_call: TRBV2; cdr3_aa: CASSTDITGTGGYTF; cdr3_nt: TGTGCCAGCAGTACTGACATTACTGGGACAGGCGGCTACACCTTC
d_call: NA; clone_size: NA; j_call: TRBJ1-1; v_call: TRBV2; cdr3_aa: CASPGRETTEAFF; cdr3_nt: TGTGCCAGCCCCGGGAGAGAGACCACTGAAGCTTTCTTT
d_call: NA; clone_size: NA; j_call: TRBJ1-6; v_call: TRBV30; cdr3_aa: CAWSEFDSALSSYNSPLHF; cdr3_nt: TGTGCCTGGAGCGAATTCGACAGCGCGCTGAGCTCCTATAATTCACCCCTCCACTTT
d_call: TRBD2; clone_size: NA; j_call: TRBJ2-7; v_call: TRBV6-5; cdr3_aa: CASRTLAGGPYEQYF; cdr3_nt: TGTGCCAGCAGAACTCTAGCGGGGGGGCCATACGAGCAGTACTTC
d_call: NA; clone_size: NA; j_call: TRBJ1-5; v_call: TRBV19; cdr3_aa: CASSIEGEQPQHF; cdr3_nt: TGTGCCAGTAGTATAGAAGGGGAACAGCCCCAGCATTTT
d_call: NA; clone_size: NA; j_call: TRBJ2-7; v_call: TRBV5-6; cdr3_aa: CASSVGGQQYF; cdr3_nt: TGTGCCAGCAGCGTCGGGGGTCAGCAGTACTTC
d_call: TRBD1; clone_size: NA; j_call: TRBJ1-2; v_call: TRBV7-8; cdr3_aa: CASSLGTGPSYGYTF; cdr3_nt: TGTGCCAGCAGCTTAGGGACAGGGCCTTCCTATGGCTACACCTTC
d_call: NA; clone_size: NA; j_call: TRBJ1-2; v_call: TRBV4-1; cdr3_aa: CASSPGQSLSYGYTF; cdr3_nt: TGCGCCAGCAGCCCCGGACAGTCCCTATCATATGGCTACACCTTC
d_call: NA; clone_size: NA; j_call: TRBJ1-1; v_call: TRBV19; cdr3_aa: CASSMGPPGHTEAFF; cdr3_nt: TGTGCCAGTAGTATGGGCCCTCCTGGGCACACTGAAGCTTTCTTT
d_call: TRBD1; clone_size: NA; j_call: TRBJ1-5; v_call: TRBV7-2; cdr3_aa: CASSLGGGNNQPQHF; cdr3_nt: TGTGCCAGCAGCTTAGGAGGGGGCAACAATCAGCCCCAGCATTTT
d_call: TRBD2; clone_size: few; j_call: TRBJ2-2; v_call: TRBV13; cdr3_aa: CASSRTSGSAGELFF; cdr3_nt: TGTGCCAGCAGCCGGACTAGCGGGAGTGCCGGGGAGCTGTTTTTT
d_call: TRBD1; clone_size: few; j_call: TRBJ1-2; v_call: TRBV6-5; cdr3_aa: CASSYRDRGGYGYTF; cdr3_nt: TGTGCCAGCAGCTACCGGGACAGGGGTGGATATGGCTACACCTTC
d_call: NA; clone_size: NA; j_call: TRBJ2-5; v_call: TRBV7-6; cdr3_aa: CASSPGQTKETQYF; cdr3_nt: TGTGCCAGCAGCCCGGGCCAGACTAAAGAGACCCAGTACTTC
d_call: TRBD2; clone_size: NA; j_call: TRBJ2-2; v_call: TRBV29-1; cdr3_aa: CSVVLAGGKNTGELFF; cdr3_nt: TGCAGCGTTGTACTAGCGGGGGGCAAGAACACCGGGGAGCTGTTTTTT
d_call: NA; clone_size: NA; j_call: TRBJ2-1; v_call: TRBV30; cdr3_aa: CAWIGREQFF; cdr3_nt: TGTGCCTGGATAGGCAGGGAGCAGTTCTTC
d_call: TRBD2; clone_size: NA; j_call: TRBJ2-1; v_call: TRBV7-8; cdr3_aa: CASSSLNSGSNEQFF; cdr3_nt: TGTGCCAGCAGCTCACTGAATAGCGGGAGCAATGAGCAGTTCTTC
d_call: NA; clone_size: NA; j_call: TRBJ2-7; v_call: TRBV6-6; cdr3_aa: CASSDLDYPLGF; cdr3_nt: TGTGCCAGCAGTGACTTGGACTACCCCCTGGGCTTC
d_call: TRBD1; clone_size: NA; j_call: TRBJ1-5; v_call: TRBV5-1; cdr3_aa: CASSSGTDNQPQHF; cdr3_nt: TGCGCCAGCAGCTCCGGGACAGACAATCAGCCCCAGCATTTT
d_call: TRBD1; clone_size: NA; j_call: TRBJ1-2; v_call: TRBV2; cdr3_aa: CASSPGQLHGYTF; cdr3_nt: TGTGCCAGCAGCCCGGGACAGTTACATGGCTACACCTTC
d_call: NA; clone_size: NA; j_call: TRBJ2-7; v_call: TRBV19; cdr3_aa: CASSIRAGAREQYF; cdr3_nt: TGTGCCAGTAGTATCCGGGCGGGGGCGAGAGAGCAGTACTTC
d_call: NA; clone_size: NA; j_call: TRBJ2-7; v_call: TRBV6-5; cdr3_aa: CASSSTGRGWHEQYF; cdr3_nt: TGTGCCAGCAGTTCCACGGGCAGGGGCTGGCACGAGCAGTACTTC
d_call: NA; clone_size: NA; j_call: TRBJ1-3; v_call: TRBV15; cdr3_aa: CATSRNREVSGNTIYF; cdr3_nt: TGTGCCACCAGCAGAAACCGGGAAGTCTCTGGAAACACCATATATTTT
d_call: TRBD1; clone_size: NA; j_call: TRBJ2-7; v_call: TRBV25-1; cdr3_aa: CASSPRDSSYEQYF; cdr3_nt: TGTGCCAGCAGTCCGAGGGACAGCTCCTACGAGCAGTACTTC
d_call: TRBD1; clone_size: NA; j_call: TRBJ2-3; v_call: TRBV5-1; cdr3_aa: CASSRQGDTQYF; cdr3_nt: TGCGCCAGCAGCCGACAGGGAGATACGCAGTATTTT
d_call: NA; clone_size: NA; j_call: TRBJ2-2; v_call: TRBV27; cdr3_aa: CASSLRPSAGRGTGELFF; cdr3_nt: TGTGCCAGCAGTTTAAGGCCCTCCGCGGGGCGCGGCACCGGGGAGCTGTTTTTT
d_call: TRBD1; clone_size: NA; j_call: TRBJ2-2; v_call: TRBV19; cdr3_aa: CASSILDRGKNTGELFF; cdr3_nt: TGTGCCAGTAGTATTCTGGACAGGGGCAAGAACACCGGGGAGCTGTTTTTT
d_call: NA; clone_size: few; j_call: TRBJ1-2; v_call: TRBV5-4; cdr3_aa: CASSLGGDGYTF; cdr3_nt: TGTGCCAGCAGCTTGGGGGGCGATGGCTACACCTTC
d_call: TRBD2; clone_size: NA; j_call: TRBJ2-7; v_call: TRBV7-2; cdr3_aa: CASSWRASGIDEQYF; cdr3_nt: TGTGCCAGCAGCTGGCGGGCCAGCGGGATCGACGAGCAGTACTTC
d_call: NA; clone_size: NA; j_call: TRBJ1-1; v_call: TRBV7-9; cdr3_aa: CASSRVLNTEAFF; cdr3_nt: TGTGCCAGCAGCCGCGTCCTGAACACTGAAGCTTTCTTT
d_call: TRBD1; clone_size: NA; j_call: TRBJ2-7; v_call: TRBV4-2; cdr3_aa: CASSQPGWDRDSYEQYF; cdr3_nt: TGTGCCAGCAGCCAACCAGGGTGGGACAGGGATTCATACGAGCAGTACTTC
d_call: TRBD1; clone_size: NA; j_call: TRBJ2-5; v_call: TRBV5-4; cdr3_aa: CASMGQGYPETQYF; cdr3_nt: TGTGCCAGTATGGGACAGGGCTATCCAGAGACCCAGTACTTC
d_call: TRBD1; clone_size: NA; j_call: TRBJ1-1; v_call: TRBV19; cdr3_aa: CASNRDRVATEAFF; cdr3_nt: TGTGCCAGTAACCGGGACAGGGTAGCGACTGAAGCTTTCTTT
d_call: NA; clone_size: NA; j_call: TRBJ2-7; v_call: TRBV5-1; cdr3_aa: CASSLDGQLSIYEQYF; cdr3_nt: TGCGCCAGCAGCTTGGACGGACAACTCTCGATTTACGAGCAGTACTTC
d_call: NA; clone_size: NA; j_call: TRBJ2-7; v_call: TRBV19; cdr3_aa: CASSMSPYEQYF; cdr3_nt: TGTGCCAGTAGTATGAGTCCGTACGAGCAGTACTTC
d_call: TRBD2; clone_size: NA; j_call: TRBJ2-7; v_call: TRBV5-1; cdr3_aa: CASSKGLAERTYEQYF; cdr3_nt: TGCGCCAGCAGCAAAGGACTAGCGGAGAGAACCTACGAGCAGTACTTC
d_call: NA; clone_size: NA; j_call: TRBJ2-1; v_call: TRBV9; cdr3_aa: CASSVVGSAYNEQFF; cdr3_nt: TGTGCCAGCAGCGTAGTGGGTAGCGCCTACAATGAGCAGTTCTTC
d_call: NA; clone_size: NA; j_call: TRBJ2-1; v_call: TRBV19; cdr3_aa: CASMGPGSLGEQFF; cdr3_nt: TGTGCCAGTATGGGCCCGGGGAGTTTAGGAGAGCAGTTCTTC
d_call: NA; clone_size: NA; j_call: TRBJ2-3; v_call: TRBV5-1; cdr3_aa: CASSLDRPGTDTQYF; cdr3_nt: TGCGCCAGCAGCTTGGATCGTCCAGGTACAGATACGCAGTATTTT
d_call: NA; clone_size: NA; j_call: TRBJ1-2; v_call: TRBV27; cdr3_aa: CASSPRQALYGYTF; cdr3_nt: TGTGCCAGCAGTCCTCGACAGGCCCTCTATGGCTACACCTTC
d_call: NA; clone_size: few; j_call: TRBJ1-1; v_call: TRBV5-4; cdr3_aa: CASSLGRGGTEAFF; cdr3_nt: TGTGCCAGCAGCTTGGGACGGGGAGGAACTGAAGCTTTCTTT
d_call: NA; clone_size: NA; j_call: TRBJ1-5; v_call: TRBV5-6; cdr3_aa: CASSAGGGQPQHF; cdr3_nt: TGTGCCAGCAGCGCGGGAGGTGGTCAGCCCCAGCATTTT
d_call: NA; clone_size: NA; j_call: TRBJ1-1; v_call: TRBV6-5; cdr3_aa: CASSFAGPNTEAFF; cdr3_nt: TGTGCCAGCAGTTTCGCGGGACCGAACACTGAAGCTTTCTTT
d_call: NA; clone_size: NA; j_call: TRBJ1-2; v_call: TRBV9; cdr3_aa: CASSGDSRGGRDYTF; cdr3_nt: TGTGCCAGCAGCGGAGACTCTCGGGGAGGGAGGGACTACACCTTC
d_call: TRBD1; clone_size: NA; j_call: TRBJ1-2; v_call: TRBV19; cdr3_aa: CASSKETGGEYGYTF; cdr3_nt: TGTGCCAGTAGCAAAGAGACAGGGGGAGAGTATGGCTACACCTTC
d_call: NA; clone_size: NA; j_call: TRBJ1-4; v_call: TRBV7-2; cdr3_aa: CASSLDDRTNEKLFF; cdr3_nt: TGTGCCAGCAGCTTAGACGACAGGACGAATGAAAAACTGTTTTTT
d_call: TRBD2; clone_size: once; j_call: TRBJ2-3; v_call: TRBV19; cdr3_aa: CASSIGASGGADTQYF; cdr3_nt: TGTGCCAGTAGTATAGGGGCTAGCGGGGGCGCAGATACGCAGTATTTT